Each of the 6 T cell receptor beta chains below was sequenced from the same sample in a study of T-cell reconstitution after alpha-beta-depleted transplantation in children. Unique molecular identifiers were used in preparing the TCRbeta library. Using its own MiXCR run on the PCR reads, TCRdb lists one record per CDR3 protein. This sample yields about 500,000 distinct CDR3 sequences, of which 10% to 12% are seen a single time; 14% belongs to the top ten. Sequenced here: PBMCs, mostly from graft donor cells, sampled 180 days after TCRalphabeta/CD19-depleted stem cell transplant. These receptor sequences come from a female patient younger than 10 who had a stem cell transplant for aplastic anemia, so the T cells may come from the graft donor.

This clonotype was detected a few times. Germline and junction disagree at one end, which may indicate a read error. The CDR3 bases are TGCAGTGCCAGAGGGCGGGAGGGGAGCACAGATACGCAGTATTTT. Amino acid sequence: CSARGREGSTDTQYF. The J gene is TRBJ2-3, the V gene TRBV20-1; TRBD2 agrees at 9 bases. The CDR3 is made up of 15 amino acids. Germline V gives CDR1 DFQATT, CDR2 SNEGSKA (reference sequence).

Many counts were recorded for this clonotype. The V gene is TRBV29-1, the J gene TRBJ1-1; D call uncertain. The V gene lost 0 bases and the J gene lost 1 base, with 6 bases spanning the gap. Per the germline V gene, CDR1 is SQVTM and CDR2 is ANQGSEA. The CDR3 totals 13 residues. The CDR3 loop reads CSVEDQQNTEAFF. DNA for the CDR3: TGCAGCGTTGAAGATCAACAGAACACTGAAGCTTTCTTT.

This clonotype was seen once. CDR3 residues: CSVERRAPPTQYF. The CDR3 bases are TGCAGCGTTGAACGCAGGGCCCCACCAACGCAGTATTTT. V is TRBV29-1 and J is TRBJ2-3, with a possible D match to TRBD1 (5 bases). V lost 2 bases to trimming and J lost 9 bases, with 15 bases between them. Looked up from germline, CDR1 is SQVTM and CDR2 is ANQGSEA. There are 13 residues in the CDR3.

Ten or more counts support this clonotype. The CDR3 region has the DNA TGTGCCAGCAGTTTAGGCCCGTATGAGCAGTTCTTC. This gives the protein CASSLGPYEQFF. The genes are TRBV12-3 or TRBV12-4 and TRBJ2-1; D call uncertain. V was cut by 1 base and J by 8 bases, with 6 bases left in between. The CDR3 sequence is 12 residues long.

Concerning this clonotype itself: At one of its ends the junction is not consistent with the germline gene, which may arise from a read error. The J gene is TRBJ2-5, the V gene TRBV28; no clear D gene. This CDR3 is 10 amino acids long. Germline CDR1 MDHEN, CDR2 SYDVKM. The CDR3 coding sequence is TGTGCCAGCAGTGGAAGGGCCACTCACTTC. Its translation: CASSGRATHF.

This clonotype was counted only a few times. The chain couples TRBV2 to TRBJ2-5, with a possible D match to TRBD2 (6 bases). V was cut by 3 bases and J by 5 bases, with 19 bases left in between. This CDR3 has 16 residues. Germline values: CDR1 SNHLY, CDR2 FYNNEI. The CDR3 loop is CASSEFGKPGRETQYF. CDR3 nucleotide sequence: TGTGCCAGCAGTGAGTTTGGAAAGCCGGGGAGGGAGACCCAGTACTTC. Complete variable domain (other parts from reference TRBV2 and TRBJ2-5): EPEVTQTPSHQVTQMGQEVILRCVPISNHLYFYWYRQILGQKVEFLVSFYNNEISEKSEIFDDQFSVERPDGSNFTLKIRSTKLEDSAMYFCASSEFGKPGRETQYFGPGTRLLVL.